The clone carrying this TCR beta chain has a count of ten or more. Its antigen remains unknown. This sample is part of a study of CD8+ T cells in alopecia areata. Overall study results and limits: Uncertain still, given a single nonresponder, is whether baseline CD8+ expansion links to response. Clonality in the scalp and expanded CD8+ clones ranked among the top 100 were significantly decreased by tofacitinib. Numerous clones, expanded in lesions, remained in scalp and blood during tofacitinib.

Extracted RNA was reverse transcribed into cDNA, the sequencing template. Profiling relied on immunoSEQ multiplex PCR, and the TCRdb table lists in-frame clones only, not all of them. The sample lists about 160,000 clones; approximately 62% were seen once. Sample treatment: oral pan-JAK inhibitor, 5-10 mg twice daily. Researchers gathered lesional scalp punch biopsies and peripheral blood from patients with alopecia areata. CDR1 is MNHEY and CDR2 is SVGAGI in the germline V gene. The CDR3 is made up of 15 amino acids. V was pared by 0 bases and J by 4 bases, with 12 bases between. V usage is TRBV6-5 and J usage is TRBJ1-1; D is possibly TRBD1 (5 bases). The TCR sequence derives from a human donor with alopecia areata. The material was CD4+ T cells sorted from blood, obtained at week 24, from a patient treated with tofacitinib. CDR3 in amino acids: CASSYSLVGGTEAFF. DNA of the CDR3: TGTGCCAGCAGTTACTCTTTAGTTGGGGGCACTGAAGCTTTCTTT.